These T cell receptor beta chains were read from a single sample in a study of tumor-infiltrating lymphocytes in oesophageal squamous cell carcinoma. TCRdb processed the PCR reads anew with MiXCR; each CDR3 protein has one entry. The repertoire consists of around 12,000 distinct CDR3 sequences, with about half occurring once and the leading ten covering about 15%. Sequencing was done on a sample of normal esophageal tissue next to the tumor. These receptors were taken from a male donor with esophageal squamous cell carcinoma. Both conserved end residues are part of each CDR3. D genes are given only for firm matches. The size of a clone is reported for some rows only, either as once, few or many, or as a class for expanded clones.

d_gene: .; len: 12; j_gene: TRBJ2-1; abundance: .; v_gene: TRBV7-2; CDR3aa: CASSLGGREQFF; CDR3nt: TGTGCCAGCAGCTTAGGAGGGCGGGAGCAGTTCTTC
d_gene: TRBD2; len: 17; j_gene: TRBJ2-4; abundance: medium-sized; v_gene: TRBV24-1; CDR3aa: CATSDGRGTGAKNIQYF; CDR3nt: TGTGCCACCAGTGACGGGAGGGGCACCGGAGCCAAAAACATTCAGTACTTC
d_gene: .; len: 16; j_gene: TRBJ2-1; abundance: .; v_gene: TRBV12-3/TRBV12-4; CDR3aa: CASRPASVSSYNEQFF; CDR3nt: TGTGCCAGCAGACCCGCTAGCGTCAGCTCCTACAATGAGCAGTTCTTC
d_gene: .; len: 14; j_gene: TRBJ2-7; abundance: few; v_gene: TRBV7-2; CDR3aa: CASTSQVQAYEQYF; CDR3nt: TGTGCCAGCACCTCACAGGTTCAGGCCTACGAGCAGTACTTC
d_gene: .; len: 14; j_gene: TRBJ2-7; abundance: .; v_gene: TRBV5-1; CDR3aa: CASSLATEPYEQYF; CDR3nt: TGCGCCAGCAGCTTGGCCACAGAACCCTACGAGCAGTACTTC
d_gene: TRBD2; len: 15; j_gene: TRBJ2-7; abundance: .; v_gene: TRBV7-2; CDR3aa: CASSGGGTRVHEQYF; CDR3nt: TGTGCCAGCAGCGGAGGTGGGACTAGAGTCCACGAGCAGTACTTC
d_gene: TRBD2; len: 18; j_gene: TRBJ2-2; abundance: .; v_gene: TRBV4-1; CDR3aa: CASSQGRVSSLNTGELFF; CDR3nt: TGCGCCAGCAGCCAGGGGAGGGTTTCCTCTTTGAACACCGGGGAGCTGTTTTTT
d_gene: TRBD2; len: 15; j_gene: TRBJ2-1; abundance: few; v_gene: TRBV7-3; CDR3aa: CASSIGTSGVNEQFF; CDR3nt: TGTGCCAGCAGCATAGGGACTAGCGGAGTTAATGAGCAGTTCTTC
d_gene: .; len: 13; j_gene: TRBJ2-1; abundance: .; v_gene: TRBV7-2; CDR3aa: CASLDVPGILKSF; CDR3nt: TGTGCCAGCTTAGACGTACCCGGGATATTAAAATCCTTC
d_gene: .; len: 15; j_gene: TRBJ2-5; abundance: many; v_gene: TRBV5-1; CDR3aa: CASSFGQQGLETQYF; CDR3nt: TGCGCCAGCAGCTTTGGCCAACAGGGTTTGGAGACCCAGTACTTC
d_gene: TRBD1; len: 15; j_gene: TRBJ1-2; abundance: many; v_gene: TRBV11-2; CDR3aa: CASSSTGGFQYGYTF; CDR3nt: TGTGCCAGCAGTTCTACAGGGGGTTTTCAGTACGGCTACACCTTC
d_gene: .; len: 15; j_gene: TRBJ2-1; abundance: .; v_gene: TRBV7-9; CDR3aa: CASSFTWSSYNEQFF; CDR3nt: TGTGCCAGCAGCTTTACATGGAGCTCCTACAATGAGCAGTTCTTC
d_gene: .; len: 14; j_gene: TRBJ2-7; abundance: medium-sized; v_gene: TRBV6-1; CDR3aa: CASSEGAGSNEQYF; CDR3nt: TGTGCCAGCAGTGAAGGGGCAGGGTCCAACGAGCAGTACTTC
d_gene: TRBD1; len: 18; j_gene: TRBJ1-2; abundance: many; v_gene: TRBV27; CDR3aa: CASSLSPLDRGQVKGYTF; CDR3nt: TGTGCCAGCAGTTTATCCCCTCTCGACAGGGGGCAGGTTAAAGGCTACACCTTC
d_gene: .; len: 16; j_gene: TRBJ2-2; abundance: few; v_gene: TRBV4-2; CDR3aa: CASSQAVGGDDGELFF; CDR3nt: TGTGCCAGCAGCCAAGCGGTCGGTGGGGATGACGGGGAGCTGTTTTTT
d_gene: .; len: 11; j_gene: TRBJ2-1; abundance: once; v_gene: TRBV7-4; CDR3aa: CASSLEYEQFF; CDR3nt: TGTGCCAGCAGCTTAGAATATGAGCAGTTCTTC
d_gene: .; len: 12; j_gene: TRBJ2-4; abundance: .; v_gene: TRBV6-8; CDR3aa: CVSSHKPPSQYF; CDR3nt: TGTGTCAGCAGTCACAAGCCCCCCTCGCAGTACTTC
d_gene: TRBD2; len: 15; j_gene: TRBJ2-3; abundance: .; v_gene: TRBV7-2; CDR3aa: CASSLDGRGVDTQYF; CDR3nt: TGTGCCAGCAGCTTAGACGGGAGGGGGGTAGATACGCAGTATTTT
d_gene: TRBD1; len: 17; j_gene: TRBJ2-1; abundance: many; v_gene: TRBV7-9; CDR3aa: CASSSRTGTGTRNEQFF; CDR3nt: TGTGCCAGCAGCTCCAGGACCGGGACAGGGACTCGCAATGAGCAGTTCTTC
d_gene: .; len: 14; j_gene: TRBJ2-4; abundance: .; v_gene: TRBV6-9; CDR3aa: CASSYGQGSTSLHF; CDR3nt: TGTGCCAGCAGTTACGGGCAGGGGAGTACTTCCCTCCACTTC
d_gene: TRBD1; len: 14; j_gene: TRBJ2-5; abundance: .; v_gene: TRBV14; CDR3aa: CASSQEQGRETQYF; CDR3nt: TGTGCCAGCAGCCAAGAACAGGGGAGAGAGACCCAGTACTTC
d_gene: .; len: 16; j_gene: TRBJ2-5; abundance: many; v_gene: TRBV5-1; CDR3aa: CASSLAGPGQGETQYF; CDR3nt: TGCGCCAGCAGCTTGGCCGGCCCAGGGCAGGGAGAGACCCAGTACTTC
d_gene: TRBD2; len: 14; j_gene: TRBJ2-3; abundance: .; v_gene: TRBV7-2; CDR3aa: CASSLVRGGDTQYF; CDR3nt: TGTGCCAGCAGCTTAGTTCGGGGAGGGGATACGCAGTATTTT
d_gene: .; len: 13; j_gene: TRBJ2-5; abundance: .; v_gene: TRBV6-8; CDR3aa: CASSQDGEGVAFF; CDR3nt: TGTGCCAGCAGTCAAGACGGTGAAGGGGTAGCTTTCTTC
d_gene: .; len: 13; j_gene: TRBJ2-7; abundance: .; v_gene: TRBV24-1; CDR3aa: CATSDERYNEQYF; CDR3nt: TGTGCCACCAGTGATGAGCGGTACAATGAGCAGTACTTC
d_gene: .; len: 13; j_gene: TRBJ2-7; abundance: .; v_gene: TRBV5-6; CDR3aa: CASSLTGAYEQYF; CDR3nt: TGTGCCAGCAGCTTGACAGGAGCCTACGAGCAGTACTTC
d_gene: TRBD1; len: 16; j_gene: TRBJ2-2; abundance: many; v_gene: TRBV5-6; CDR3aa: CASSGDRGRYTGELFF; CDR3nt: TGTGCCAGCAGCGGGGACAGGGGGAGGTACACCGGGGAGCTGTTTTTT
d_gene: TRBD1; len: 14; j_gene: TRBJ2-7; abundance: .; v_gene: TRBV10-3; CDR3aa: CAISMGQGANEQYF; CDR3nt: TGTGCCATCAGTATGGGACAGGGGGCGAACGAGCAGTACTTC
d_gene: TRBD2; len: 17; j_gene: TRBJ2-1; abundance: many; v_gene: TRBV5-1; CDR3aa: CASSLAGTSGRKVEQFF; CDR3nt: TGCGCCAGCAGCTTGGCGGGGACTAGCGGGAGGAAGGTTGAGCAGTTCTTC
d_gene: TRBD2; len: 15; j_gene: TRBJ2-3; abundance: once; v_gene: TRBV6-8; CDR3aa: CASRDTSGRVDTQYF; CDR3nt: TGTGCCAGCAGGGATACTAGCGGGAGGGTAGATACGCAGTATTTT
d_gene: .; len: 14; j_gene: TRBJ1-5; abundance: many; v_gene: TRBV12-3/TRBV12-4; CDR3aa: CASSFGGPLGPQHF; CDR3nt: TGTGCCAGCAGTTTTGGGGGGCCCTTGGGGCCCCAGCATTTT
d_gene: .; len: 13; j_gene: TRBJ2-7; abundance: many; v_gene: TRBV28; CDR3aa: CASFRRESYEQCF; CDR3nt: TGTGCCAGCTTCAGACGGGAGTCCTACGAGCAGTGCTTC
d_gene: .; len: 12; j_gene: TRBJ2-2; abundance: many; v_gene: TRBV20-1; CDR3aa: CSASTRGRELFF; CDR3nt: TGCAGTGCTAGTACGAGGGGCAGGGAGCTGTTTTTT
d_gene: .; len: 14; j_gene: TRBJ2-1; abundance: .; v_gene: TRBV4-1; CDR3aa: CASSQALDQNEQFF; CDR3nt: TGCGCCAGCAGCCAAGCCCTGGACCAAAATGAGCAGTTCTTC
d_gene: TRBD2; len: 15; j_gene: TRBJ2-7; abundance: medium-sized; v_gene: TRBV7-3; CDR3aa: CASSLRLAGVDEQYF; CDR3nt: TGTGCCAGCAGCTTAAGACTAGCGGGAGTAGACGAGCAGTACTTC
d_gene: .; len: 14; j_gene: TRBJ2-6; abundance: medium-sized; v_gene: TRBV12-3/TRBV12-4; CDR3aa: CASSPLGGANVLTF; CDR3nt: TGTGCCAGCAGCCCCCTCGGAGGGGCCAACGTCCTGACTTTC
d_gene: .; len: 13; j_gene: TRBJ2-7; abundance: many; v_gene: TRBV28; CDR3aa: CASSFGQFYEQYF; CDR3nt: TGTGCCAGCAGTTTCGGGCAGTTCTACGAGCAGTACTTC
d_gene: .; len: 15; j_gene: TRBJ2-7; abundance: .; v_gene: TRBV5-1; CDR3aa: CASSLVGGSYNEQYF; CDR3nt: TGCGCCAGCAGCTTGGTGGGGGGCTCCTACAATGAGCAGTACTTC
d_gene: TRBD1; len: 14; j_gene: TRBJ2-7; abundance: medium-sized; v_gene: TRBV7-3; CDR3aa: CASSLGQGSSPLHF; CDR3nt: TGTGCCAGCAGCTTGGGACAGGGCAGTTCACCCCTCCACTTC
d_gene: TRBD1; len: 15; j_gene: TRBJ2-1; abundance: .; v_gene: TRBV7-8; CDR3aa: CASSLEQGAYNEQFF; CDR3nt: TGTGCCAGCAGCTTAGAACAGGGGGCGTACAATGAGCAGTTCTTC
d_gene: TRBD2; len: 15; j_gene: TRBJ2-1; abundance: .; v_gene: TRBV5-4; CDR3aa: CASSSTSGRLGEQFF; CDR3nt: TGTGCCAGCAGCTCGACTAGCGGGAGACTAGGTGAGCAGTTCTTC
d_gene: .; len: 15; j_gene: TRBJ2-7; abundance: .; v_gene: TRBV7-4; CDR3aa: CASSPGGGQGYEQYF; CDR3nt: TGTGCCAGCAGCCCGGGCGGTGGCCAGGGGTACGAGCAGTACTTC
d_gene: TRBD1; len: 14; j_gene: TRBJ1-6; abundance: many; v_gene: TRBV4-1; CDR3aa: CASSQGQGAAALHF; CDR3nt: TGCGCCAGCAGCCAAGGACAGGGGGCGGCGGCCCTCCACTTT
d_gene: TRBD2; len: 16; j_gene: TRBJ2-1; abundance: .; v_gene: TRBV7-9; CDR3aa: CASSLSPREARNEQFF; CDR3nt: TGTGCCAGCAGCTTAAGCCCGCGGGAGGCTCGTAATGAGCAGTTCTTC
d_gene: TRBD2; len: 15; j_gene: TRBJ2-5; abundance: once; v_gene: TRBV7-3; CDR3aa: CASSLMGTREETQYF; CDR3nt: TGTGCCAGCAGCCTCATGGGGACTAGGGAAGAGACCCAGTACTTC